The sequence of this T cell receptor beta chain was determined in a study of blood T cell repertoires in COVID-19. As for the study in general: Whether acute or convalescent, the COVID-19 samples came from the United States, Italy and Spain.

Seattle's enrolled individuals joined amid active infection and were then monitored longitudinally. Some clones are missing from TCRdb's copy, which holds only in-frame ones; the method was immunoSEQ multiplex PCR. The data contain 250,000 to 300,000 clones, 85% to 90% of them singletons. From germline, CDR1 is MGHRA and CDR2 YSYEKL. The CDR3 consists of 13 residues. V was shortened by 0 bases and J by 8 bases, with 10 bases between the two germline ends. The TCR was taken from a woman between 25 and 40 years old with COVID-19, enrolled during active disease. Sequencing input: peripheral blood. The chain joins TRBV4-1 to TRBJ1-2; D is perhaps TRBD1 (5 bases). CDR3 loop: CASSQDGRVGYTF. The CDR3 nucleotides are TGCGCCAGCAGCCAAGATGGCAGGGTCGGCTACACCTTC.